The 14 T cell receptor beta chains below all came from one sample that was sequenced in a study of early T cells in non-severe SARS-CoV-2 infection. TCRdb re-called the 5' RACE reads with MiXCR, one entry per CDR3 protein. The table records about 52,000 distinct CDR3 sequences, under 8.5% of them present only once. Sequencing was performed on whole blood. These TCRs come from an adult who was a healthcare worker with PCR-confirmed SARS-CoV-2 infection or an uninfected control (not recorded which).

This clonotype was counted ten times or more. The chain combines TRBV24-1 with TRBJ2-3, with D maybe TRBD1 (5 bases). The CDR3 has 13 residues. From germline, CDR1 is KGHDR and CDR2 SFDVKD. V was cut by 5 bases and J by 6 bases, with 11 bases left in between. The DNA for the CDR3 is TGTGCCACCAGTGGCAGGGCTCACGATACGCAGTATTTT. Translated: CATSGRAHDTQYF.

This clonotype is labeled as medium-sized. The chain employs TRBV6-6 and TRBJ2-3; possibly TRBD2 for D (5 bases). The ends were cut back, 7 bases at V and 8 bases at J, with 19 bases in the middle. The length of the CDR3 is 14 residues. Germline-derived CDR1 and CDR2 are MNHNY and SVGAGI (reference sequence). The CDR3 reads CASTKSEVEGTQYF. The CDR3 nucleotides read TGTGCCAGCACCAAAAGCGAAGTTGAGGGTACGCAGTATTTT.

The chain carries TRBV5-4 and TRBJ2-7, with D perhaps TRBD1 (6 bases). The CDR3 has 13 residues. The germline V gene has CDR1 SGHNT and CDR2 YYREEE (reference sequence). Trimming cost V 4 bases and J 7 bases, with 15 bases left between them. CDR3 DNA sequence: TGTGCCAGCAGCCCGCTTGAAGGGGGTGAGCAGTACTTC. Protein product: CASSPLEGGEQYF.

This clonotype was seen many times. The gene calls are TRBV7-9 and TRBJ1-5, with D perhaps matching TRBD1 (6 bases). Between the trimmed V and J ends, which lost 7 bases and 5 bases, there was a span of 15 bases. Per germline, CDR1 SEHNR and CDR2 FQNEAQ (reference sequence). The CDR3 contains 14 residues. The CDR3 DNA follows: TGTGCCAGCAAGTCACAGGGAGGCTATCAGCCCCAGCATTTT. Its translation is CASKSQGGYQPQHF.

This clonotype was seen a few times. V usage is TRBV2 and J usage is TRBJ1-1; no clear D. This CDR3 contains 14 residues. V lost 0 bases, J lost 1 base, and 6 bases lay in between. Germline values: CDR1 SNHLY, CDR2 FYNNEI. The CDR3 DNA follows: TGTGCCAGCAGTGAAGCGCCAGAGAACACTGAAGCTTTCTTT. It translates to CASSEAPENTEAFF.

This clonotype came up a few times. The rearrangement links TRBV20-1 to TRBJ2-7; 7 bases align to TRBD1. Germline V CDR1 and CDR2: DFQATT, SNEGSKA (reference sequence). J lost 2 bases, V lost 5 bases, and 9 bases had no gene match. CDR3 length: 14 amino acids. The DNA for the CDR3 is TGCAGTGCTCGAACAGGGGATTCGGCCTACGAGCAGTACTTC. It yields the protein CSARTGDSAYEQYF.

There are a few counts of this clonotype. This chain joins TRBV18 and TRBJ1-1, with D uncertain. The CDR3 runs 13 residues. V was pared by 3 bases and J by 3 bases, with 8 bases between. The germline V gene has CDR1 KGHSH and CDR2 LQKENI. The CDR3 spells CASSPSGDTEAFF. CDR3 coding DNA: TGTGCCAGCTCACCGTCCGGGGACACTGAAGCTTTCTTT.

This clonotype has only a few counts. J is TRBJ2-1 and V is TRBV19; TRBD2 matches 15 bases. V gave up 4 bases and J gave up 7 bases; unmatched junction bases: 2. The CDR3 sequence is 15 residues long. CDR1 is LNHDA and CDR2 is SQIVND in the germline V gene (reference sequence). The CDR3 bases are TGTGCCAGTAGTAGCGGGACTAGCGGGAGGAATGAGCAGTTCTTC. This translates into CASSSGTSGRNEQFF.

This clonotype came up many times. This sequence joins TRBV19 and TRBJ2-1, with D possibly matching TRBD2 (5 bases). This CDR3 is built from 14 residues. Germline V CDR1 and CDR2: LNHDA, SQIVND (reference sequence). V was trimmed by 5 bases and J by 3 bases, leaving 11 bases between them. As DNA, the CDR3 is TGTGCCAGTAGTCCTAGCCGGGTCTACAATGAGCAGTTCTTC. Its translation: CASSPSRVYNEQFF. Combining the CDR3 with reference TRBV19 and TRBJ2-1 gives the whole variable domain DGGITQSPKYLFRKEGQNVTLSCEQNLNHDAMYWYRQDPGQGLRLIYYSQIVNDFQKGDIAEGYSVSREKKESFPLTVTSAQKNPTAFYLCASSPSRVYNEQFFGPGTRLTVL.

In its sample, this clonotype was seen many times. The chain carries TRBV3-1 and TRBJ2-4; TRBD2 matches at 9 bases. This CDR3 spans 14 amino acids. The junction had 5 bases not matched to a gene; V was cut back by 0 bases and J by 11 bases. Germline CDR1 is LGHDT and CDR2 is YNNKEL (reference sequence). The CDR3 DNA is TGTGCCAGCAGCCAAGATAGCGGGAGACCCGTTCAGTACTTC. Translating it yields CASSQDSGRPVQYF.

This clonotype has just one count. V gene TRBV4-1 combines with J gene TRBJ2-1; 8 bases map to TRBD1. This CDR3 has 12 residues. Germline V gene lookup returns CDR1 MGHRA and CDR2 YSYEKL. Germline trimming cut 4 bases from V and 9 bases from J; bases unmatched to any gene: 2. CDR3 coding DNA: TGCGCCAGCAGCCTAACAGGGGGTGAGCAGTTCTTC. Amino acids: CASSLTGGEQFF.

This clonotype was observed many times. This sequence joins TRBV29-1 and TRBJ2-7; D not certain. This CDR3 has 12 amino acids. Germline CDR1 and CDR2: SQVTM and ANQGSEA. The V end was cut by 5 bases, the J end by 0 bases, with 8 bases between. CDR3 DNA: TGCAGCGTTACAAAAGACTCCTACGAGCAGTACTTC. Its protein is CSVTKDSYEQYF.

V usage is TRBV7-8 and J usage is TRBJ1-2, with D perhaps TRBD1 (6 bases). Trimming left V 2 bases short and J 5 bases short, with 15 bases between. Germline V gene lookup returns CDR1 SGHVS and CDR2 FQNEAQ. The CDR3 has 15 amino acids. The chain's CDR3 is CASSLSRDTRYGYTF. The CDR3, as DNA: TGTGCCAGCAGCTTATCTAGGGACACGCGATATGGCTACACCTTC.

This clonotype was seen many times. The chain is built from TRBV7-9 and TRBJ2-7; maybe TRBD1 (6 bases). Germline CDR1 is SEHNR and CDR2 is FQNEAQ (reference sequence). The V and J ends lost 2 bases and 5 bases respectively, with 19 bases between them. This CDR3 is 16 amino acids long. CDR3 in DNA: TGTGCCAGCAGCTTACCCGGGCAGGGGTCTGTGGACGAGCAGTACTTC. Its translation is CASSLPGQGSVDEQYF.